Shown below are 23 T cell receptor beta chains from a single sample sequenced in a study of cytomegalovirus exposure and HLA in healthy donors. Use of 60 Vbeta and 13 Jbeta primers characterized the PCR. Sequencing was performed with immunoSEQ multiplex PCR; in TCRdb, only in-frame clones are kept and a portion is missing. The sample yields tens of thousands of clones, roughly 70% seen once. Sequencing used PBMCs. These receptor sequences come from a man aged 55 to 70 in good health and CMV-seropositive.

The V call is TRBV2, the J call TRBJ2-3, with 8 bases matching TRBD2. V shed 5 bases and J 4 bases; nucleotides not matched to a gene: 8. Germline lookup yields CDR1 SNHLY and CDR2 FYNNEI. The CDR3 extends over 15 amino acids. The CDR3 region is CASSPAGAGADTQYF. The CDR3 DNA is TGTGCCAGCAGTCCAGCGGGGGCGGGGGCAGATACGCAGTATTTT.

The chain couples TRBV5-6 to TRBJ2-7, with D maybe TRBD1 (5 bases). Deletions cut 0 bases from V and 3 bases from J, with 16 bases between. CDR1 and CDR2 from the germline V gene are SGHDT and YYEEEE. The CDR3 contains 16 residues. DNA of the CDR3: TGTGCCAGCAGCTTGGTCGTCAGGGATCATGACTACGAGCAGTACTTC. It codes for CASSLVVRDHDYEQYF.

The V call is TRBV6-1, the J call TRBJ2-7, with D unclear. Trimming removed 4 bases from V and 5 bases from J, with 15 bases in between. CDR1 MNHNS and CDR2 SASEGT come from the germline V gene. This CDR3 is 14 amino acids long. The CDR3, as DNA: TGTGCCAGCAGTGTCTCCCTCACGAGGAACGAGCAGTACTTC. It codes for CASSVSLTRNEQYF.

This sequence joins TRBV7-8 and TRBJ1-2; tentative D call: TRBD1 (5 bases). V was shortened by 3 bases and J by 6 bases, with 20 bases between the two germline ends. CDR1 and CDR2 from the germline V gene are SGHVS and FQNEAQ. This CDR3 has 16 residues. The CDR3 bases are TGTGCCAGCAGCTTGTTTGTACCCGGCGGGGGGGATGGCTACACCTTC. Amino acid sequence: CASSLFVPGGGDGYTF.

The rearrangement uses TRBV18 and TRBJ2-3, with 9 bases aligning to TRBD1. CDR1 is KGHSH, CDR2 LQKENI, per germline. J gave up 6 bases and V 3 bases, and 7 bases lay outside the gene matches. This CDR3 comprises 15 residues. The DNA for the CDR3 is TGTGCCAGCTCACCGAGGGGACAGGGCGGGGATACGCAGTATTTT. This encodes CASSPRGQGGDTQYF.

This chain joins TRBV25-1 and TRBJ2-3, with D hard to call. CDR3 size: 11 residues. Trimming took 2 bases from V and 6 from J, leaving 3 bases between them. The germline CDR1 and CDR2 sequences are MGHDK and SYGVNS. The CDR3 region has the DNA TGTGCCAGCAGTGAACTGGATACGCAGTATTTT. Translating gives CASSELDTQYF. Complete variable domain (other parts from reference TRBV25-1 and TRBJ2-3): EADIYQTPRYLVIGTGKKITLECSQTMGHDKMYWYQQDPGMELHLIHYSYGVNSTEKGDLSSESTVSRIRTEHFPLTLESARPSHTSQYLCASSELDTQYFGPGTRLTVL.

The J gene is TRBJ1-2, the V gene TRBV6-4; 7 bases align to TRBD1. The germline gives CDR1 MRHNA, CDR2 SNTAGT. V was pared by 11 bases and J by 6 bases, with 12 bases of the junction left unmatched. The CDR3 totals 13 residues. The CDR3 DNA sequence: TGTGCCCCCCGAGGACACAGGGGTAATGGCTACACCTTC. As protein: CAPRGHRGNGYTF.

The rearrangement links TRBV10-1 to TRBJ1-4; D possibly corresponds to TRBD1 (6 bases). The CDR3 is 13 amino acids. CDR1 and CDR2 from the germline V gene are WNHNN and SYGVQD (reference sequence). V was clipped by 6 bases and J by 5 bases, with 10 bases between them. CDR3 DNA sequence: TGCGCCAGCAGGAGAGGACAGAATGAAAAACTGTTTTTT. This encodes CASRRGQNEKLFF.

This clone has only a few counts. The CDR3 DNA reads as TGCGCCAGCAGCTTGGCCGCTCCAGGCAATGAGCAGTTCTTC. It encodes CASSLAAPGNEQFF. The chain recombines TRBV5-1 with TRBJ2-1; D not resolved. From germline, CDR1 is SGHRS and CDR2 YFSETQ. CDR3 length: 14 amino acids. V lost 0 bases to trimming and J lost 6 bases, with 10 bases between them.

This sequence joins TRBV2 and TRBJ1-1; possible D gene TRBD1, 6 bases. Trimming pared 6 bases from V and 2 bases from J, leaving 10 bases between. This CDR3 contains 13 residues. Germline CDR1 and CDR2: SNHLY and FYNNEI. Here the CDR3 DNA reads TGTGCCAGCAGAGACGGGACAAACACTGAAGCTTTCTTT. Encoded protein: CASRDGTNTEAFF.

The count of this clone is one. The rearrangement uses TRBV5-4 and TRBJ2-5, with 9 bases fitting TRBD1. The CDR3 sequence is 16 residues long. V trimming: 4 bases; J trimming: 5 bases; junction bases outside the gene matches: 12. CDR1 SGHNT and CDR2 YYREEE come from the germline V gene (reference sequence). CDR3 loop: CASSHSPTGGGETQYF. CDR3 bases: TGTGCCAGCAGCCACAGCCCGACAGGGGGAGGTGAGACCCAGTACTTC.

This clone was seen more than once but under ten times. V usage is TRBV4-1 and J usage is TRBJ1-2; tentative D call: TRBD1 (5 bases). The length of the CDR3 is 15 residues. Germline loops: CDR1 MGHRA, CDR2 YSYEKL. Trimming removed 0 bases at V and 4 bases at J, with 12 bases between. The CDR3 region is CASSQESRTPYGYTF. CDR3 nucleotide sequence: TGCGCCAGCAGCCAAGAATCTCGGACACCCTATGGCTACACCTTC.

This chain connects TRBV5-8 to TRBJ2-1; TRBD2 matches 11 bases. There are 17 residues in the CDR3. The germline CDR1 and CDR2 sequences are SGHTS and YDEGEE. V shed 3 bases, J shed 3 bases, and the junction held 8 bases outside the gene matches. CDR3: CASSSSTTSGIYNEQFF. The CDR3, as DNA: TGTGCCAGCAGCTCCTCAACGACTAGCGGGATCTACAATGAGCAGTTCTTC.

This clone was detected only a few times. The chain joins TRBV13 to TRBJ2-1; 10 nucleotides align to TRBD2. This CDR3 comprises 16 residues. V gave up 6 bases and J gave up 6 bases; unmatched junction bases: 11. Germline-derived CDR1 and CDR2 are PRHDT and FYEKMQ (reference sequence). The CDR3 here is CASSPGTGTSVNEQFF. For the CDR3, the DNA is TGTGCCAGCAGTCCCGGGACCGGGACTAGCGTCAATGAGCAGTTCTTC.

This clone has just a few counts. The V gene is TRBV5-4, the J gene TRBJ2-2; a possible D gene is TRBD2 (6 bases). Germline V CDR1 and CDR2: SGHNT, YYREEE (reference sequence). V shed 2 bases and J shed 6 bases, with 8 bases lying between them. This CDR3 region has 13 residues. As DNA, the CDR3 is TGTGCCAGCAGCTTCGGAGGGTCCGGGGAGCTGTTTTTT. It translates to CASSFGGSGELFF.

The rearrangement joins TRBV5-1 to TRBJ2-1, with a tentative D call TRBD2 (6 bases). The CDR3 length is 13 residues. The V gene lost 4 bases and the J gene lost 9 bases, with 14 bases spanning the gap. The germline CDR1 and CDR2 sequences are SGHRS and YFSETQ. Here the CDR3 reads CASSRDQGGEQFF. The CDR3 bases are TGCGCCAGCAGCCGGGACCAGGGAGGTGAGCAGTTCTTC.

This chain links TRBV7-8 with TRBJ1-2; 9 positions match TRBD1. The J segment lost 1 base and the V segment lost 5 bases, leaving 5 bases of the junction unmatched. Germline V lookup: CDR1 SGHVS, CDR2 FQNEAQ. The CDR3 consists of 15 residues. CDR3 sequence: CASSPGTGYNYGYTF. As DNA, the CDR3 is TGTGCCAGCAGCCCTGGGACAGGGTATAACTATGGCTACACCTTC.

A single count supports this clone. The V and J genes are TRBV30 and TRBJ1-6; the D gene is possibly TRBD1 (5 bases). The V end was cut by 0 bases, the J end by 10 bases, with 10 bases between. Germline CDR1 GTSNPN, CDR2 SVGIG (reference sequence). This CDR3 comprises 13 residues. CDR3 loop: CAWSVGRGSPLHF. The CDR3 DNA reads TGTGCCTGGAGTGTTGGTCGGGGGTCACCCCTCCACTTT.

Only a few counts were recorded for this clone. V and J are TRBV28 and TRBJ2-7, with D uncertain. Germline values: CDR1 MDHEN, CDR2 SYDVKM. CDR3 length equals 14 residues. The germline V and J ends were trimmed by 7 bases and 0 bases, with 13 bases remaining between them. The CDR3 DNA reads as TGTGCCAGCAACAATCAGGATATCTCCTACGAGCAGTACTTC. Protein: CASNNQDISYEQYF.

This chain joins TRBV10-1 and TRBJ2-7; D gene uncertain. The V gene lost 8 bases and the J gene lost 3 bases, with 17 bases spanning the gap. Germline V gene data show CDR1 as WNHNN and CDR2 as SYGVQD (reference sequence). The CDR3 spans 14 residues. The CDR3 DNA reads TGCGCCAGCGTTCTTCCTCTCGGCGGCTACGAGCAGTACTTC. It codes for CASVLPLGGYEQYF.

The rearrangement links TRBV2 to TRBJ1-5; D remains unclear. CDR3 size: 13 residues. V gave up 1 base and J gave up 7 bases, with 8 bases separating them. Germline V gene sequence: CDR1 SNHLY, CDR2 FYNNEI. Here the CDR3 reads CASSEETKQPQHF. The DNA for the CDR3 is TGTGCCAGCAGTGAAGAGACAAAACAGCCCCAGCATTTT.

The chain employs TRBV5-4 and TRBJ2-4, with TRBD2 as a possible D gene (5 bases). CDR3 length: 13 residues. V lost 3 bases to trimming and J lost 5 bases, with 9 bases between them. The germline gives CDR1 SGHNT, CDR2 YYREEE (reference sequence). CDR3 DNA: TGTGCCAGCAGCTCGAGGGCCGAAAACATTCAGTACTTC. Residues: CASSSRAENIQYF.

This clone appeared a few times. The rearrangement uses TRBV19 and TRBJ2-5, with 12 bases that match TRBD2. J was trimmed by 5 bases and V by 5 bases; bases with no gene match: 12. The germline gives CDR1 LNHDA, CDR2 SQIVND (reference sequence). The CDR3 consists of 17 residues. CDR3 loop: CASSPKLAGGRRETQYF. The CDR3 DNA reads TGTGCCAGTAGTCCAAAACTAGCGGGGGGAAGACGGGAGACCCAGTACTTC.